This record looks at one TCR beta chain sequence and its context. Its antigen is unknown. Stated time point: patch test 2, 6 weeks after DPC sensitization. Treatment in this sample: therapeutic diphenylcyclopropenone sensitization with weekly scalp DPC. This CDR3 contains 13 residues. V was shortened by 1 base and J by 8 bases, with 11 bases between the two germline ends. Looked up from germline, CDR1 is SEHNR and CDR2 is FQNEAQ (reference sequence). This sample was taken from a study of human T cells and chemical hapten exposure. General study results and limits: Compared to controls, expanded TCRs made significantly more large clusters of similar CDR3s.

MiXCR, applied by TCRdb to the RACE reads, yields one record per CDR3 protein. The data show approximately 120,000 distinct CDR3 sequences, about a tenth seen once. Sequencing was performed on whole blood, taken in connection with sensitization to the hapten diphenylcyclopropenone (DPC). The chain joins TRBV7-9 to TRBJ1-2; a weak D match, TRBD1 (6 bases). This TCR was sampled from a woman aged 40 to 55 with alopecia areata. Some clones in this sample may be carry-over from other donors' samples. DNA of the CDR3: TGTGCCAGCAGCTTAGAACAGGGCGGAGGCTACACCTTC. This codes for CASSLEQGGGYTF.